This entry features one T cell receptor beta chain sequence. Its specificity is not known. CDR1 and CDR2 from the germline V gene are SGHTA and FQGNSA. CDR3 size: 14 residues. The trim removed 5 bases at V and 9 bases at J, leaving 8 bases unmatched. The TCRbeta library was prepared with unique molecular identifiers. TCRdb used MiXCR to reprocess the PCR reads, holding one entry per CDR3 protein. The top ten hold 5% of the sample, which has 900,000 or so distinct CDR3 sequences, roughly 16% seen once. The data are from a study of T-cell reconstitution after alpha-beta-depleted transplantation in children. General study points: Reportedly, only several hundred clones from non-depleted graft cells drove alpha-beta T-cell counts at about two months. There were some patients whose high TCRbeta diversity at day 60 came from surviving recipient T cells and thymic progenitors.

The sample was PBMCs, mostly from graft donor cells, taken 360 days after TCRalphabeta/CD19-depleted stem cell transplant. The TCR originated in a male patient under 18 who had a stem cell transplant for acute lymphoblastic leukemia, so the T cells may come from the graft donor. The rearrangement joins TRBV7-2 to TRBJ2-4; 9 positions match TRBD2. The CDR3 protein is CASSGGGGHGIQYF. DNA of the CDR3: TGTGCCAGCAGCGGCGGGGGGGGCCATGGCATTCAGTACTTC. Full variable domain (remainder filled in from reference TRBV7-2 and TRBJ2-4): GAGVSQSPSNKVTEKGKDVELRCDPISGHTALYWYRQSLGQGLEFLIYFQGNSAPDKSGLPSDRFSAERTGGSVSTLTIQRTQQEDSAVYLCASSGGGGHGIQYFGAGTRLSVL.